This TCR beta chain originates from a study of metastatic and nonmetastatic thyroid tumors. In the study overall: Both malignant and benign thyroid patients supplied peripheral blood and tumor or nodule tissue samples, across which the repertoires of these patients were then compared. General study results and limits: Reportedly, malignant thyroid tumors had significantly higher TCR beta diversity than benign nodules, in blood and tumor.

CDR3 length: 15 amino acids. Deletions cut 0 bases from V and 5 bases from J, with 13 bases between. CDR1 and CDR2 from the germline V gene are LGHDT and YNNKEL (reference sequence). Thyroid surgery had not been preceded by any treatment in any patient. This clone was seen more than once but under ten times. Its antigen remains unidentified. As originally analysed: A distant-metastasis classifier for papillary thyroid cancer was built using CDR3 differences across clinicopathological groups. TCRdb reprocessed the PCR reads via MiXCR. TCRdb assigned the V and J calls; the authors' analysis was not used. The table has 15,000 or so clones, around 3.6% seen once; the top ten hold around 30%.

The V and J genes are TRBV3-1 and TRBJ2-5; D may be TRBD2 (6 bases). The clonotype comes from a female donor with papillary thyroid cancer or a benign thyroid nodule (not recorded which). Some clones in this sample may be carry-over from other donors' samples. The sequencing input was tumor tissue. CDR3: CASSQDGGFGETQYF. The CDR3 DNA sequence: TGTGCCAGCAGCCAAGACGGGGGATTCGGGGAGACCCAGTACTTC.